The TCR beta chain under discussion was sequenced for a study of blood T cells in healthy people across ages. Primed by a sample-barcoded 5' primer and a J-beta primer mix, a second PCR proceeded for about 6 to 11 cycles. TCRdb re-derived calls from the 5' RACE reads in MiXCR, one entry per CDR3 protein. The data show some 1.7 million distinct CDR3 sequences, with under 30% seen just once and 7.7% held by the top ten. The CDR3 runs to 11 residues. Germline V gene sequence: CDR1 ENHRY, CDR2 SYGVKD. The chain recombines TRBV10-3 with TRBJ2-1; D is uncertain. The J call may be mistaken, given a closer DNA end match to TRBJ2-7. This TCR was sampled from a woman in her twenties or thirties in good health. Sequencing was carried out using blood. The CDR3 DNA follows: TGTGCCATCAGTGAATACAATGAGCAGTACTTC. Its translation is CAISEYNEQYF.